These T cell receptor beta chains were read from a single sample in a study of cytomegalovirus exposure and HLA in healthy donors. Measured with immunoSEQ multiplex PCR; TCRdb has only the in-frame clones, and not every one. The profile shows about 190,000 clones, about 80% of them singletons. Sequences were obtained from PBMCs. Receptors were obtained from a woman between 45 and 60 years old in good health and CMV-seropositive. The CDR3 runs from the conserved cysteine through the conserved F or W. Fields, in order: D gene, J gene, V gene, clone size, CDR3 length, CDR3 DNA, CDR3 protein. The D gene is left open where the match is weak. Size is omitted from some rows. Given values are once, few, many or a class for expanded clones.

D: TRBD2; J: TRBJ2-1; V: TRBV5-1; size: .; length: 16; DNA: TGCGCCAGCAGCTTGGAGGGCGGGGGGGCCTACAATGAGCAGTTCTTC; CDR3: CASSLEGGGAYNEQFF
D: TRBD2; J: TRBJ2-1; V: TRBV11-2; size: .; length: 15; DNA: TGTGCCAGCAGCCTGACTAGCGGGGGGGCCGTGGAGCAGTTCTTC; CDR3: CASSLTSGGAVEQFF
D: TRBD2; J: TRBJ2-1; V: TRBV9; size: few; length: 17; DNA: TGTGCCAGCAGCCCCGAGGTGGGACTAGCAATCCGCAATGAGCAGTTCTTC; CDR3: CASSPEVGLAIRNEQFF
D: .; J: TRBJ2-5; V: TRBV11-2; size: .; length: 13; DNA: TGTGCCAGCAGCTTAGATAGACTAGAGACCCAGTACTTC; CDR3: CASSLDRLETQYF
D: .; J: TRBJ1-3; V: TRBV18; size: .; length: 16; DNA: TGTGCCAGCTCACGGCTTCAAGGAGCGTCTGGAAACACCATATATTTT; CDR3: CASSRLQGASGNTIYF
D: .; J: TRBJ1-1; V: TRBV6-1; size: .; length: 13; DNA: TGTGCCAGCACACGTTCAGGGGAAACTGAAGCTTTCTTT; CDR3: CASTRSGETEAFF
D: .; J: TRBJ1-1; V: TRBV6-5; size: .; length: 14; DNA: TGTGCCAGCACCACGACGCGGGGGACGTATGAAGCTTTCTTT; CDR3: CASTTTRGTYEAFF
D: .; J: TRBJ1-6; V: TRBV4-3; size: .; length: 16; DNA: TGCGCCAGCAGCCAAGACCGGGGGATCTATAATTCACCCCTCCACTTT; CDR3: CASSQDRGIYNSPLHF
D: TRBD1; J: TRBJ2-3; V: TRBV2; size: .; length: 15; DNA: TGTGCCAGCAGTGACAGGGGGCTTTCGGGAGATACGCAGTATTTT; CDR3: CASSDRGLSGDTQYF
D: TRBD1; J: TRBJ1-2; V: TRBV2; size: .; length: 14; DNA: TGTGCCAGCAGCCCAACGACAGGGGGCAAAGGCTACACCTTC; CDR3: CASSPTTGGKGYTF
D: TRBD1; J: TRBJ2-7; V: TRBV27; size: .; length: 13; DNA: TGTGCCAGCAGTGGGACAGCCTCCTACGAGCAGTACTTC; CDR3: CASSGTASYEQYF
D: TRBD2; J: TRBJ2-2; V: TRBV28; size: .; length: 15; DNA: TGTGCCACCGTCACGGGGGGTCCGAACACCGGGGAGCTGTTTTTT; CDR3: CATVTGGPNTGELFF
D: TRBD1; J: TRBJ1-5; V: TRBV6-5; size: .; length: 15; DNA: TGTGCCAGCAGTTCCCTAGGACAGGGCGATCAGCCCCAGCATTTT; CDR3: CASSSLGQGDQPQHF
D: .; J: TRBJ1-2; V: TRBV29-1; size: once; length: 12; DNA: TGCAGCGTTGAGATGGCAGGCTATGGCTACACCTTC; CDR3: CSVEMAGYGYTF
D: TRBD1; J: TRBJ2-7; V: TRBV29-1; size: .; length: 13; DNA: TGCAGCGCCTTACAGGGGGTCTCCTACGAGCAGTACTTC; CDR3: CSALQGVSYEQYF
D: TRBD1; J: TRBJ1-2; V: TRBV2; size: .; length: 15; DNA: TGTGCCAGCAGTCCTGACAGGGGGAGGAGCTATGGCTACACCTTC; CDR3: CASSPDRGRSYGYTF
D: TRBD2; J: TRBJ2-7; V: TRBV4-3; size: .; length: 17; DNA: TGCGCCAGCAGCCAAGACCGGGTTTTAGCGGGGGGGAATGAGCAGTACTTC; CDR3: CASSQDRVLAGGNEQYF
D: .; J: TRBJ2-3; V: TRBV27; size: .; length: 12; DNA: TGTGCCAGCAGATCAACCAGAGATACGCAGTATTTT; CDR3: CASRSTRDTQYF
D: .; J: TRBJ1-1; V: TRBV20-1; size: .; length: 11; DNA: TGCAGCTCAACAGAGAACACTGAAGCTTTCTTT; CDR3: CSSTENTEAFF
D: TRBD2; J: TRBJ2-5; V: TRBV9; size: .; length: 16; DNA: TGTGCCAGCAGCGTAGGGCCGGGGGGAAGGCAAGAGACCCAGTACTTC; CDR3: CASSVGPGGRQETQYF
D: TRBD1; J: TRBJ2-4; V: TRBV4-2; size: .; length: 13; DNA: TGTGCCAGCAGCCAGAGGACAGGGTCCATTCAGTACTTC; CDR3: CASSQRTGSIQYF
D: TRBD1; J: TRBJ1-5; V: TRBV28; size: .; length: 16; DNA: TGTGCCAGCAAGGGTGAACAGGGGTTCGGAAATCAGCCCCAGCATTTT; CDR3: CASKGEQGFGNQPQHF
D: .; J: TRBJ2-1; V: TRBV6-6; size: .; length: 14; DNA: TGTGCCAGCAGTTACTCGACGGGGTACAATGAGCAGTTCTTC; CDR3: CASSYSTGYNEQFF
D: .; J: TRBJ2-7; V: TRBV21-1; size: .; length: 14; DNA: TGTGCCAGCAGCAACTGGACTCCAAGATACGAGCAGTACTTC; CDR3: CASSNWTPRYEQYF
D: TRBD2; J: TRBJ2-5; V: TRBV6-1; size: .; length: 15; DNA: TGTGCCAGCAGTGATATAGCGGGGGGTGGAGAGACCCAGTACTTC; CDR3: CASSDIAGGGETQYF
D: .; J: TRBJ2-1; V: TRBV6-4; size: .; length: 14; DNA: TGTGCCAGCAGCGCCGGACTATCGGCGCGTGAGCAGTTCTTC; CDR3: CASSAGLSAREQFF